This T cell receptor (beta chain) comes out of a study of blood T cell repertoires in COVID-19 (TCRdb year 2020). About the study as a whole: The collaborator samples originated in the United States, Italy and Spain and spanned the acute and convalescent phases of COVID-19. The material from the prospective study consisted of cDNA or gDNA derived from T cells, B-cell-depleted T cells, or PBMCs. Deeply sampled blood TCRbeta repertoires from subjects exposed to, actively infected with, or recovered from COVID-19 were included in the dataset. The repertoires were made available in a free public database intended to serve as a resource for research on the immune response to SARS-CoV-2. Samples came from the ongoing ImmuneRACE study (first 160 participants) plus 1,254 subjects from 6 global collaborators. A de-identified subject ID, COVID-19 status, age in years and sex were almost always included in the sample metadata. Where available, HLA class I and class II types were obtained from metadata supplied by the sample provider rather than from assay-based typing.

Participants in the prospective study were enrolled through a virtual design, were aged roughly 18 to 90 years, and lived in some 24 United States geographic areas. Cohort assignment in the prospective study relied on participant-reported clinical history from a screening survey and a study questionnaire. Recovered participants in ImmuneRACE Cohort 3 were defined as having two consecutive negative NP/OP PCR tests, clearance from a healthcare professional, or resolution of symptoms. Each participant in the prospective study had whole blood, serum and a nasopharyngeal or oropharyngeal swab collected by mobile phlebotomists. Additional blood draws and questionnaires over an approximately two-month period could optionally be provided by prospective study participants. Before DNA extraction, prospective study blood samples were shipped either frozen or at room temperature. Germline trimming amounts to 2 bases on V and 7 bases on J, with 7 as the count of junction bases outside the gene matches. From a lookup of the germline V gene, CDR1 and CDR2 are SQVTM and ANQGSEA. The CDR3 has 14 amino acids, counting the end cysteine and phenylalanine. CDR3 DNA is the only sequence kept; it has 42 bases, read in frame from the first base.

Worth noting for this clone: What antigen it recognizes has not been identified. There are no base qualities to consult, and no much larger clone falls within one base.

TCRbeta CDR3 regions were amplified from genomic DNA using the immunoSEQ Assay, a bias-controlled multiplex PCR. Turning to the authors' computational methods: Within the assay, amplification of reference gene primers was used to estimate how many nucleated cells each sample contained. To quantify the absolute abundance of each unique TCRbeta CDR3 rearrangement, sequence reads were collapsed and filtered. Productive Simpson clonality was computed per sample as the square root of Simpson's diversity index over productive rearrangements. As stored in TCRdb, this immuneACCESS dataset retains in-frame rearrangements with V and J assigned. A fraction of the clones does not appear; measured against another copy, unresolved V genes explain less than half of the discrepancy, and the remainder lacks a known reason. The V and J calls and clone size come from that table; D and trimming were worked out from the DNA. The sample data list just over 300,000 clones, and about nine tenths of these were observed just once. Around 4% of the sample rests with the top ten.

Beyond this particular receptor, the publication reports: Clinical and demographic metadata were provided uncurated, with the amount varying by source and participant.

The receptor was derived from a man aged 25-40 years who had recovered from COVID-19. Sequencing was carried out using PBMCs or T cells enriched from blood (not recorded which). The sequence links TRBV29-1 to TRBJ1-2; the central 10 bases match TRBD1. The CDR3 corresponds to CSVELDRGIGGYTF. The nucleotide sequence is TGCAGCGTTGAATTGGACAGGGGGATTGGTGGCTACACCTTC.